The sequence of this T cell receptor (beta chain) was determined in a study of blood T cell repertoires in COVID-19. Study summary: Sites across the United States, Italy and Spain contributed samples from acute and convalescent COVID-19. In each case, the material was cDNA or gDNA derived from T cells, B-cell-depleted T cells, or PBMCs.

TCRdb's copy holds only in-frame clones and misses some; the assay was immunoSEQ multiplex PCR. The sample carries about 190,000 clones, 84% recorded once. This sequence originates from a human donor in a cohort sampled during active COVID-19. Sequenced sample: peripheral blood.

The CDR3 protein is CASSKTGTGVAYGYTF. The CDR3 DNA is TGTGCCAGCAGCAAAACCGGGACAGGGGTCGCTTATGGCTACACCTTC. The chain combines TRBV5-5 with TRBJ1-2; 10 bases map to TRBD1. The CDR3 is 16 residues long. The junction had 11 bases not matched to a gene; V was cut back by 4 bases and J by 5 bases. Germline CDR1 and CDR2: SGHKS and YYEKEE (reference sequence).